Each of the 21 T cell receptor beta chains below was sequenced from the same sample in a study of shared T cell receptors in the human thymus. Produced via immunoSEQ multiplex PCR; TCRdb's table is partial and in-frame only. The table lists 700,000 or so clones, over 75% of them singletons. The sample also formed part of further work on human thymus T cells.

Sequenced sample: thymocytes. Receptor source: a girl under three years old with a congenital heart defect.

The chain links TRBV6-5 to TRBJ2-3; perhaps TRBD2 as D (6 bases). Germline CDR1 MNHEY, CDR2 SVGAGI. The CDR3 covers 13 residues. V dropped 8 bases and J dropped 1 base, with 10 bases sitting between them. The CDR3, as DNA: TGTGCCAGCGCTAGGAGGGGCACAGATACGCAGTATTTT. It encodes CASARRGTDTQYF.

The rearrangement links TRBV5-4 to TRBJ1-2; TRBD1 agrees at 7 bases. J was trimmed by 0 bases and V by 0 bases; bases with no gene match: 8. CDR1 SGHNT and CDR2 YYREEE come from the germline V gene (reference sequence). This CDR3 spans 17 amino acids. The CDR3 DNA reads TGTGCCAGCAGCTTGGAACAAAGGACAGGAACTAACTATGGCTACACCTTC. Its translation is CASSLEQRTGTNYGYTF.

The CDR3 protein is CASSPGVQSGNTIYF. DNA of the CDR3: TGTGCCAGCAGCCCCGGGGTGCAATCTGGAAACACCATATATTTT. The chain links TRBV6-5 to TRBJ1-3; D is unclear. The CDR3 has 15 amino acids. V was cut by 6 bases and J by 1 base, with 13 bases left in between. Germline loops: CDR1 MNHEY, CDR2 SVGAGI.

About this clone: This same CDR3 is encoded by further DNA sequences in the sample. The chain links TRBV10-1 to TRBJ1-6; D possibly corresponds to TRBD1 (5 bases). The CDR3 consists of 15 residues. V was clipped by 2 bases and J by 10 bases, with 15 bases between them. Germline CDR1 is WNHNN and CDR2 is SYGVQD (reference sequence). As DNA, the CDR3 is TGCGCCAGCAGTGAGGGGTGGGCAGGGTGCTCACCCCTCCACTTT. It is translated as CASSEGWAGCSPLHF.

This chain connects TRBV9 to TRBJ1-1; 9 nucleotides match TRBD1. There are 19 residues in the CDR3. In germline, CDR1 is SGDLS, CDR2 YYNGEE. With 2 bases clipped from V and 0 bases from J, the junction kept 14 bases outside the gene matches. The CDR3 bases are TGTGCCAGCAGCGTCCTCCAGCCGGACAGGGGACCTATGAACACTGAAGCTTTCTTT. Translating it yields CASSVLQPDRGPMNTEAFF.

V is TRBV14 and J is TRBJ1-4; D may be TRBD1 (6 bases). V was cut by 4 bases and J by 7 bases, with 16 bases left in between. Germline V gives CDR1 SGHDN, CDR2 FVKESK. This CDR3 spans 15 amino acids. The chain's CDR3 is CASSRSSLGGEKLFF. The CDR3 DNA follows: TGTGCCAGCAGCCGAAGCAGCCTAGGGGGTGAAAAACTGTTTTTT.

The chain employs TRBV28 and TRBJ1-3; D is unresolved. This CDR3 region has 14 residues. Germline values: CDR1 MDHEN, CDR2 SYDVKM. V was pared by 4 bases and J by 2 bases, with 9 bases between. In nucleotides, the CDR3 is TGTGCCAGCAGTTGGAGATTTGCTGGAAACACCATATATTTT. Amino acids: CASSWRFAGNTIYF. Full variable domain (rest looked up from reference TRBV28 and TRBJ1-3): DVKVTQSSRYLVKRTGEKVFLECVQDMDHENMFWYRQDPGLGLRLIYFSYDVKMKEKGDIPEGYSVSREKKERFSLILESASTNQTSMYLCASSWRFAGNTIYFGEGSWLTVV.

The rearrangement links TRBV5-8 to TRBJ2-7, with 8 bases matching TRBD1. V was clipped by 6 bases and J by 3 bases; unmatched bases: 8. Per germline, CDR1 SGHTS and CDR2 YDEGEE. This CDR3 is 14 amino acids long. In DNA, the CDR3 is TGTGCCAGCACCACAGGGGGATGTAACTACGAGCAGTACTTC. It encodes CASTTGGCNYEQYF.

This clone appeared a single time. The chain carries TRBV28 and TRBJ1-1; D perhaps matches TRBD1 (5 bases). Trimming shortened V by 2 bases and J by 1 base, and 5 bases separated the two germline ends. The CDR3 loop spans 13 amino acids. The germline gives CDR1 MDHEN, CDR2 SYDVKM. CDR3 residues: CASSLGQNTEAFF. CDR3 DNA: TGTGCCAGCAGTTTAGGACAGAACACTGAAGCTTTCTTT.

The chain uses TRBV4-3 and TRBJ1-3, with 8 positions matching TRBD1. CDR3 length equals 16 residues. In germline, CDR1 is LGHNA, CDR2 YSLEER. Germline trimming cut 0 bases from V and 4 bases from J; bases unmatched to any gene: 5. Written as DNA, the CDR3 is TGCGCCAGCAGCCAAGATCGCAGGGGGCCCGGAAACACCATATATTTT. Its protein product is CASSQDRRGPGNTIYF.

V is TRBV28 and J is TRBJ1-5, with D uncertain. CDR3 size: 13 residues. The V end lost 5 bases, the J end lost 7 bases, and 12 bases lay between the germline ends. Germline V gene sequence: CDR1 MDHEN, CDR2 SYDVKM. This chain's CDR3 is CASSPGGKQPQHF. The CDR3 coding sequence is TGTGCCAGCAGTCCCGGAGGGAAGCAGCCCCAGCATTTT.

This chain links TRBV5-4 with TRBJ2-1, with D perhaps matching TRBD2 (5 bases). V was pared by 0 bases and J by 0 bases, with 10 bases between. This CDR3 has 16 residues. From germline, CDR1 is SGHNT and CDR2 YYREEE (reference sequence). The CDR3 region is CASSLGRVPSYNEQFF. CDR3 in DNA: TGTGCCAGCAGCTTGGGGCGGGTCCCCTCCTACAATGAGCAGTTCTTC.

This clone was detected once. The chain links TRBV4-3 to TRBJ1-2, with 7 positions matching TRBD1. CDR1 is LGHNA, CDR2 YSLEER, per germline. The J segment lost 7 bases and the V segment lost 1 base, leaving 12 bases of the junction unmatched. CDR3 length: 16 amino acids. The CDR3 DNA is TGCGCCAGCAGCCAAGGAATTCAGAGGGGGCCAGGTGGCTACACCTTC. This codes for CASSQGIQRGPGGYTF.

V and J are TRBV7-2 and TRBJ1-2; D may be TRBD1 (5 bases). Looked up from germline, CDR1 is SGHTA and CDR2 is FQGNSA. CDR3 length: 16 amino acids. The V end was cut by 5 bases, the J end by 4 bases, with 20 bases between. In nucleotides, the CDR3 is TGTGCCAGCAGCCCCAAGACAGAGCCAATCCTCTATGGCTACACCTTC. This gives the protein CASSPKTEPILYGYTF.

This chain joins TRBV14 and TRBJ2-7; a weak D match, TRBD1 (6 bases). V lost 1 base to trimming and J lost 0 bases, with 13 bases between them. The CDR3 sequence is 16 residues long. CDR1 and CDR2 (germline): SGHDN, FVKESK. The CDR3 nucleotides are TGTGCCAGCAGCCAAGGGACAGACAAGACCTCCTACGAGCAGTACTTC. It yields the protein CASSQGTDKTSYEQYF.

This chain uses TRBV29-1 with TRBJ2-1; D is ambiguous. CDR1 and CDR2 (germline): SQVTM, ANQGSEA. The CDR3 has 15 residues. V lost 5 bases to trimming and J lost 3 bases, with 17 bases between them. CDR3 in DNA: TGCAGCGTTTCAGGATTGATTAAAAACTACAATGAGCAGTTCTTC. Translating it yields CSVSGLIKNYNEQFF.

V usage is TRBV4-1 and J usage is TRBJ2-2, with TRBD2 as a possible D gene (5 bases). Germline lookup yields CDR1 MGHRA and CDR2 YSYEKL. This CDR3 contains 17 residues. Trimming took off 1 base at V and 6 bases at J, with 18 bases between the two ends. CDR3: CASSQGVRPDGAGELFF. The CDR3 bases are TGCGCCAGCAGCCAAGGGGTCCGCCCGGACGGGGCCGGGGAGCTGTTTTTT.

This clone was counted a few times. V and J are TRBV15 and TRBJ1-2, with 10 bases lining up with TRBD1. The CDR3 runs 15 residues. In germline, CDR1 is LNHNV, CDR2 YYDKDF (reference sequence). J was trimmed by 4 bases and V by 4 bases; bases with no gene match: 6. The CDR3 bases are TGTGCCACCAGCACCCGGACAGGGGGATTCTATGGCTACACCTTC. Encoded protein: CATSTRTGGFYGYTF.

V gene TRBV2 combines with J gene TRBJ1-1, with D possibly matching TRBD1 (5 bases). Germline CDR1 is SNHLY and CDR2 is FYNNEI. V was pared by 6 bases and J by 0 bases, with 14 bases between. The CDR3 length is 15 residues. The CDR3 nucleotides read TGTGCCAGCAGCCTACGAGAACAGGTGAACACTGAAGCTTTCTTT. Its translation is CASSLREQVNTEAFF.

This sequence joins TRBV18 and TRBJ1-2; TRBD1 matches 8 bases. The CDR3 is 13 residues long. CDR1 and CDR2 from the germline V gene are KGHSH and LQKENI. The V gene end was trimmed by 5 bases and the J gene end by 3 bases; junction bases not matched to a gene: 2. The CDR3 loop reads CASSSDRDYGYTF. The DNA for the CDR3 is TGTGCCAGCTCATCGGACAGGGACTATGGCTACACCTTC.

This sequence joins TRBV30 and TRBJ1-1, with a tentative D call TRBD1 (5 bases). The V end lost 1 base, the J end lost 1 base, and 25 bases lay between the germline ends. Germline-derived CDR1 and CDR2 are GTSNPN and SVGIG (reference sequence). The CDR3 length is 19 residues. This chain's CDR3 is CAWSAEGVGQGPENTEAFF. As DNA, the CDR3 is TGTGCCTGGAGTGCCGAAGGGGTTGGGCAGGGCCCCGAGAACACTGAAGCTTTCTTT.